This entry is about one TCR beta chain. As yet, its antigen is unknown. Donors in the study were healthy people who gave bone marrow. The PCR used 60 Vbeta and 13 Jbeta primers. Authors' methods: Approximately 73 million unique TCR beta chains, roughly 10 million shared, were counted in a later analysis. The assay was immunoSEQ multiplex PCR, and TCRdb's table has in-frame clones only and misses some. The V and J calls and the clone size are those of that table, but D and trimming were determined from the DNA. Among about 180,000 clones, about 80% were seen once, and the ten largest hold about 1.3%. This entry belongs to a study of cytomegalovirus exposure and HLA in healthy donors. Trimming at V came to 4 bases and at J to 4 bases, leaving 6 bases not matched to a gene. The CDR3 length is 15 residues. Germline loops: CDR1 SGDLS, CDR2 YYNGEE. Study outcomes and limitations: Later on, an analysis tied around 17,000 TCR beta sequences to HLA alleles at 0.05 false discovery rate. The authors confirmed in vitro that three CMV-associated chains were specific for CMV antigens.

V usage is TRBV9 and J usage is TRBJ2-3, with 10 nucleotides matching TRBD2. Sequencing input: PBMCs. The receptor was isolated from a man under 40 in good health and CMV-seronegative. CDR3 bases: TGTGCCAGCAGCACGGGACTAGCGATTTCAGATACGCAGTATTTT. As protein: CASSTGLAISDTQYF.